This T cell receptor (beta chain) stems from a study of OX40 agonist ivuxolimab in advanced cancers. Study-wide context: Patients' therapy was ivuxolimab, an antibody that acts as an agonist of OX40 (CD134). Under the entry rules, prior anti-PD-1, anti-PD-L1 or anti-CTLA-4 therapy was allowed, and approximately 36% had some.

The germline CDR1 and CDR2 sequences are SGHVS and FNYEAQ. The CDR3 covers 14 residues. V lost 2 bases and J lost 5, with 13 bases in between. Measured with immunoSEQ multiplex PCR; TCRdb has only the in-frame clones, and not every one. The sample shows about 21,000 clones, around 80% of them seen only once. V and J are TRBV7-6 and TRBJ2-7; D possibly corresponds to TRBD2 (6 bases). The material sequenced was CD4+ or CD8+ T cells sorted from blood, taken in a trial of the OX40 agonist ivuxolimab. The receptor was derived from an adult with an advanced solid tumor such as melanoma, head and neck, liver or kidney cancer. The CDR3 DNA is TGTGCCAGCAGCTTAAGGGGTAGCGGCGACGAGCAGTACTTC. It translates to CASSLRGSGDEQYF.